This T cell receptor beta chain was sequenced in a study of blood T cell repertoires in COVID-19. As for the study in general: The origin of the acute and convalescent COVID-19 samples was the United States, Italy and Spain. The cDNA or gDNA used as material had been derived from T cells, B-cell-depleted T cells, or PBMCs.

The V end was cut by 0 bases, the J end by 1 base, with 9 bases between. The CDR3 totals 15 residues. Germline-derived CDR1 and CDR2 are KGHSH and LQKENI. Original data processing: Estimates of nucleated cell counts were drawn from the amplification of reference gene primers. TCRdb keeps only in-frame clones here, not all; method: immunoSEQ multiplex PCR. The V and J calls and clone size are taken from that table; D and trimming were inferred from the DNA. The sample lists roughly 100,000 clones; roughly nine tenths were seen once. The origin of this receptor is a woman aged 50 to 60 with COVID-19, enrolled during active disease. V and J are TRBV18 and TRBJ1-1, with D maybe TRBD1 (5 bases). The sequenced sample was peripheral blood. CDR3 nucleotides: TGTGCCAGCTCACCACCGGCAGGGCAGAACACTGAAGCTTTCTTT. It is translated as CASSPPAGQNTEAFF.